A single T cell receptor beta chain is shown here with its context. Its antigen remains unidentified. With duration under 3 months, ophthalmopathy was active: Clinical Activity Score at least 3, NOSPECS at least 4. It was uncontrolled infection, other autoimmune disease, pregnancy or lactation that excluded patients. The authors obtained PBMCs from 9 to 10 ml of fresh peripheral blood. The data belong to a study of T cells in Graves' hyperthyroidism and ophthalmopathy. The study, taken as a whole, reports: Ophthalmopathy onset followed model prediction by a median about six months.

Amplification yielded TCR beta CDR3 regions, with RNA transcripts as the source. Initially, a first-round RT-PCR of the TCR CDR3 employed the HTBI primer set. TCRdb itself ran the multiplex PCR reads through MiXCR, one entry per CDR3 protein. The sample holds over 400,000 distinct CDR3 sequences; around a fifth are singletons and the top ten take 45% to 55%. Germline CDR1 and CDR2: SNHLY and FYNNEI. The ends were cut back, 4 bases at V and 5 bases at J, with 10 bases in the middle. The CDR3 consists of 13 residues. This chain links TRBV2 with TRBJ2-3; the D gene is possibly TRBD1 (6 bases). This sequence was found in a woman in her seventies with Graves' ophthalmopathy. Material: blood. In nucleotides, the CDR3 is TGTGCCAGCAGTGGGACAGAGCAAGATACGCAGTATTTT. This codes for CASSGTEQDTQYF. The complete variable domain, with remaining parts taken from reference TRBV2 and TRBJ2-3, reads EPEVTQTPSHQVTQMGQEVILRCVPISNHLYFYWYRQILGQKVEFLVSFYNNEISEKSEIFDDQFSVERPDGSNFTLKIRSTKLEDSAMYFCASSGTEQDTQYFGPGTRLTVL.